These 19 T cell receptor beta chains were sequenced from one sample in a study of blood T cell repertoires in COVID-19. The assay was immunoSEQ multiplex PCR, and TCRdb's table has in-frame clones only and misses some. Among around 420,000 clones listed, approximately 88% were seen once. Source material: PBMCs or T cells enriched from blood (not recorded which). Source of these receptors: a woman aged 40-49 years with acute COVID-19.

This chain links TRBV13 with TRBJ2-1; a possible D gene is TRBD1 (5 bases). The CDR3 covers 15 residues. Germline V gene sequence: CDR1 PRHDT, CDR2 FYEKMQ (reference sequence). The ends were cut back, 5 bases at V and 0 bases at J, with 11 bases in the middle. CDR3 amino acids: CASSLQDSSYNEQFF. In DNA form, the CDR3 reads TGTGCCAGCAGCCTACAGGATAGCTCCTACAATGAGCAGTTCTTC. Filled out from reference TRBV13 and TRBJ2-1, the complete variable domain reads AAGVIQSPRHLIKEKRETATLKCYPIPRHDTVYWYQQGPGQDPQFLISFYEKMQSDKGSIPDRFSAQQFSDYHSELNMSSLELGDSALYFCASSLQDSSYNEQFFGPGTRLTVL.

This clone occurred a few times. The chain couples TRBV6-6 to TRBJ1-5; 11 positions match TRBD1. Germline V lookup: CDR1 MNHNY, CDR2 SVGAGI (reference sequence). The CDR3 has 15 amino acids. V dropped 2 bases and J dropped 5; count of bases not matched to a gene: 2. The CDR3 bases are TGTGCCAGCAGTTACGGGACAGGGGGGTATCAGCCCCAGCATTTT. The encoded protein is CASSYGTGGYQPQHF.

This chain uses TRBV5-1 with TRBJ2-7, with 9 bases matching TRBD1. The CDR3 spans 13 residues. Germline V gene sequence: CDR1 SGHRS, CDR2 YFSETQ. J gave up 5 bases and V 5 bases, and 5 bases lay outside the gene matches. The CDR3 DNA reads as TGCGCCAGCAGGGGACAGGGTCTCCACGAGCAGTACTTC. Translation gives CASRGQGLHEQYF. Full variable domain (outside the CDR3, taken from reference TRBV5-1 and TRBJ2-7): KAGVTQTPRYLIKTRGQQVTLSCSPISGHRSVSWYQQTPGQGLQFLFEYFSETQRNKGNFPGRFSGRQFSNSRSEMNVSTLELGDSALYLCASRGQGLHEQYFGPGTRLTVT.

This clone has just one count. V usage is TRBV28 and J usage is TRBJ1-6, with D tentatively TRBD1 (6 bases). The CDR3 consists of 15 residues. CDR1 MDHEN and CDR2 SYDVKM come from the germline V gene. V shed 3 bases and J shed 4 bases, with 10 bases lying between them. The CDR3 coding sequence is TGTGCCAGCAGTTTTAGGGACACATATAATTCACCCCTCCACTTT. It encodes CASSFRDTYNSPLHF.

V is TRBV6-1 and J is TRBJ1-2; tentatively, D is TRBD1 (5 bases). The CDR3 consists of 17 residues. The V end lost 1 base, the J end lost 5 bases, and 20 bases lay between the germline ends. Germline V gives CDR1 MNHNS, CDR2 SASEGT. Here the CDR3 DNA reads TGTGCCAGCAGTGAAGTGGTCGGAAGGGGTCCGCTATATGGCTACACCTTC. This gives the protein CASSEVVGRGPLYGYTF.

The CDR3 DNA follows: TGTGCTAGTGAGCGCACAAAGGGAGGCGAGCAGTACTTC. Its protein is CASERTKGGEQYF. The chain links TRBV12-5 to TRBJ2-7, with D tentatively TRBD2 (6 bases). Germline CDR1 LGHNT, CDR2 FRNRAP. Trimming stripped 7 bases from V and 6 bases from J, with 16 bases between. The CDR3 sequence is 13 residues long.

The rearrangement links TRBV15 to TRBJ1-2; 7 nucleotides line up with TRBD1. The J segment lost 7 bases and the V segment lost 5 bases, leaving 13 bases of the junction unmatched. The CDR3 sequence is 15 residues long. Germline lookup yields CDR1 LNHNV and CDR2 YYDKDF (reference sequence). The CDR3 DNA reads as TGTGCCACCAGCGGATTACAGGGGATTGGACGTGGCTACACCTTC. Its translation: CATSGLQGIGRGYTF.

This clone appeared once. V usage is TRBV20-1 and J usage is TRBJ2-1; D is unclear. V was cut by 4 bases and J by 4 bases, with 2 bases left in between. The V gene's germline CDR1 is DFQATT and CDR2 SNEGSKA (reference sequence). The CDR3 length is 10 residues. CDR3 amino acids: CSAIYNEQFF. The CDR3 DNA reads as TGCAGTGCTATATACAATGAGCAGTTCTTC.

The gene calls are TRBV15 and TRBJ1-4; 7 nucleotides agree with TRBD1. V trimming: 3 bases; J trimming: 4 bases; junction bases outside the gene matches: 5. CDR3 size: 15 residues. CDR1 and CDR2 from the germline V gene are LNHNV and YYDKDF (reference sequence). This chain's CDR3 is CATSRPGQLNEKLFF. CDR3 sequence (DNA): TGTGCCACCAGCAGGCCGGGACAGCTTAATGAAAAACTGTTTTTT.

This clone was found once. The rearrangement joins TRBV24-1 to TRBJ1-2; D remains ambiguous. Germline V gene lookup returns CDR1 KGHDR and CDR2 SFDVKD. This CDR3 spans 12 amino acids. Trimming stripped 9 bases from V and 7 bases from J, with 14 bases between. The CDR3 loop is CATRDPASGYTF. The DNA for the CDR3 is TGTGCCACCCGGGATCCGGCTAGTGGCTACACCTTC.

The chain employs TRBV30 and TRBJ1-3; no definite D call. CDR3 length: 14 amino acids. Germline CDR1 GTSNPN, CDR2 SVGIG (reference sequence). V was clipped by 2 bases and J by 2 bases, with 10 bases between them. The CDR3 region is CAWSSGEAGNTIYF. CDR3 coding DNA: TGTGCCTGGAGTAGCGGGGAGGCTGGAAACACCATATATTTT.

DNA of the CDR3: TGTGCCAGCAGTGAAGATGGCAGGGTAAATTTTGAAGCTTTCTTT. Translation gives CASSEDGRVNFEAFF. The chain recombines TRBV6-1 with TRBJ1-1; perhaps TRBD1 as D (5 bases). Trimming took 1 base from V and 7 from J, leaving 16 bases between them. CDR3 length: 15 amino acids. Germline CDR1 MNHNS, CDR2 SASEGT.

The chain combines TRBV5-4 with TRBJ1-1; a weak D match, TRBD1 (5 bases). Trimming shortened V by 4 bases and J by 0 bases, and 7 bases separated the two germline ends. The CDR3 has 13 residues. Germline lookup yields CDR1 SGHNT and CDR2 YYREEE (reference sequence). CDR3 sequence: CASSRGLNTEAFF. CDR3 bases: TGTGCCAGCAGCAGGGGATTGAACACTGAAGCTTTCTTT.

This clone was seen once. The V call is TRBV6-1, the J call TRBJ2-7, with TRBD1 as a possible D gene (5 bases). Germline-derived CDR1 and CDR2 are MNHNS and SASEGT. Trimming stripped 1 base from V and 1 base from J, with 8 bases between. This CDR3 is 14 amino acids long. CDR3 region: CASSEEDISYEQYF. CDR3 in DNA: TGTGCCAGCAGTGAAGAGGACATTTCCTACGAGCAGTACTTC.

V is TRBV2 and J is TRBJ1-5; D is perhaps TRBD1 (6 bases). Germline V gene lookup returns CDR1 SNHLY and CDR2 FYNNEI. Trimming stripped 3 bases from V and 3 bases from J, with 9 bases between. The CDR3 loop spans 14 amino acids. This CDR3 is CASSEYRDNQPQHF. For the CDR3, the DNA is TGTGCCAGCAGTGAGTACAGGGACAATCAGCCCCAGCATTTT. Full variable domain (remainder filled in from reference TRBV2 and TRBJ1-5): EPEVTQTPSHQVTQMGQEVILRCVPISNHLYFYWYRQILGQKVEFLVSFYNNEISEKSEIFDDQFSVERPDGSNFTLKIRSTKLEDSAMYFCASSEYRDNQPQHFGDGTRLSIL.

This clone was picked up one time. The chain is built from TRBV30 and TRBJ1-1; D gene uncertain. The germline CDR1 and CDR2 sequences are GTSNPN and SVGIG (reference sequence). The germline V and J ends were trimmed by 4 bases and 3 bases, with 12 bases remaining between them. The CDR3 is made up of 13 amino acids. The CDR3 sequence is CAWTPNGDTEAFF. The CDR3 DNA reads TGTGCCTGGACCCCAAACGGGGACACTGAAGCTTTCTTT.

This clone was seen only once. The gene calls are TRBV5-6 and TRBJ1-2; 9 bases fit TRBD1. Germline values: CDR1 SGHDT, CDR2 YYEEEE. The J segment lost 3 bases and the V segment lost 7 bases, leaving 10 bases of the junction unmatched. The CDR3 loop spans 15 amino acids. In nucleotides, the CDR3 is TGTGCCAGCGGCCTCTGGACAGGGGAATACTATGGCTACACCTTC. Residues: CASGLWTGEYYGYTF.

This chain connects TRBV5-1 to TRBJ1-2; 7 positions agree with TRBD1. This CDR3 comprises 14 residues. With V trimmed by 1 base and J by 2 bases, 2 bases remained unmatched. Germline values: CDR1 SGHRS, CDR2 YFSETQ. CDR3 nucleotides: TGCGCCAGCAGCTTGCAGGGGGAAAACTATGGCTACACCTTC. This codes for CASSLQGENYGYTF.

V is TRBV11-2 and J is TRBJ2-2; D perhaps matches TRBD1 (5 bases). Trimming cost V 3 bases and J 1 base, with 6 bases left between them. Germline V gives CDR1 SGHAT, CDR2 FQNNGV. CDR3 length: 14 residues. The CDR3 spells CASSFGQNTGELFF. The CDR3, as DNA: TGTGCCAGCAGCTTCGGACAGAACACCGGGGAGCTGTTTTTT.